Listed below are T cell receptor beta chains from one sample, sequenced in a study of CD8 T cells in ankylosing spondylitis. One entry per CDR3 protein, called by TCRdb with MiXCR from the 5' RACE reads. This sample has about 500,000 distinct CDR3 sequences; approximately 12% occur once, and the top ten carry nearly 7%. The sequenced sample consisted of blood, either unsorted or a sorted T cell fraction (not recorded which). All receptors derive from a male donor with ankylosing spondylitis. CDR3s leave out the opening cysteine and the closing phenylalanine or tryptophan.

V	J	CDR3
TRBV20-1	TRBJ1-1	SASGELEAF
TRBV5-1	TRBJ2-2	ASTIRASGGNTGELF
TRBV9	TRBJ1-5	ASSVTLPWGGQPQH
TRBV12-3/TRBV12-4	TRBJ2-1	ASSPGLAGGRDNEQF
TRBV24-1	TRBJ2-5	ATSDPVSLGTETQY
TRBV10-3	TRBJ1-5	AISERWDQPQH
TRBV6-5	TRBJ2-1	ASSSTEVGGNEQF
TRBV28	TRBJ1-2	ASSLWRGGDYGYT
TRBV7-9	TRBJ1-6	ASIPSGAGATLH
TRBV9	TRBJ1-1	ASSPWEGKAF
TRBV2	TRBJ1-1	ASSPSLGMNTEAF
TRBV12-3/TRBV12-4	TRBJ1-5	ASRDRANQPQH
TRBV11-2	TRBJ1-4	ASSAHRASNEKLF
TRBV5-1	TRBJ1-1	ASSRGVGWSEAF
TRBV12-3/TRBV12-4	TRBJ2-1	ASREDSYNEQF
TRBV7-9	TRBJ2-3	ASNTADTQY
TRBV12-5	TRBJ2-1	ARSHGQGKSYNEQF
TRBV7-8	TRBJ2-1	ASSPRRTSYNEQF
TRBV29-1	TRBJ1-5	SARTGVAGPQH
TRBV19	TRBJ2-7	ASSIASGMYEQY
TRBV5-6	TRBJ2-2	ASSSTVSGSLRTGELF
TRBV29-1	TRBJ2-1	SAASQINEQF
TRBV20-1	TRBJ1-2	SIDSVNGGYT
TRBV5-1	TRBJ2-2	ASSRVGLDTGELF
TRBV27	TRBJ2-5	ASSQGLPKETQY
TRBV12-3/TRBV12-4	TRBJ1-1	ASSPPTGGTEAF
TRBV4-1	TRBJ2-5	ASSQDLAAGGTQY
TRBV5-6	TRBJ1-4	ASSSGARNEKLF
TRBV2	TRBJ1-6	ASREQGFYNSPLH
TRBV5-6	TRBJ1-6	ASSLDPNSPLH